This T cell receptor (beta chain) was profiled in a study of PD-1 blockade in classical Hodgkin lymphoma. Study conclusions and caveats: Reasons behind the repertoire differences stay unclear, perhaps disease activity or earlier therapy. TCR diversity in CD4+, not CD8+, cells rose significantly by C4D1. Patients starting nivolumab less than 1 year after ASCT had lower diversity and were excluded from later analyses.

The data were produced by immunoSEQ multiplex PCR, yet TCRdb's version contains in-frame clones alone and is incomplete. The sample includes approximately 93,000 clones, more than 70% of them seen just once. As to time point: cycle 4 day 1 (C4D1), after about 6 weeks of nivolumab. Relapse was seen in all patients after autologous stem cell transplantation, and brentuximab vedotin exposure was variable. The CDR3 loop spans 14 amino acids. With 4 bases clipped from V and 4 bases from J, the junction kept 4 bases outside the gene matches. CDR1 is SGHRS and CDR2 is YFSETQ in the germline V gene. With regard to this clone: Its matching antigen is unknown.

This sequence joins TRBV5-1 and TRBJ2-2, with 7 positions matching TRBD1. This receptor was obtained from a human donor with classical Hodgkin lymphoma. Sequenced material: peripheral blood mononuclear cells (PBMCs), taken before the fourth cycle of nivolumab. CDR3 nucleotide sequence: TGCGCCAGCAGCCAGGGACAGAGCACCGGGGAGCTGTTTTTT. Translation: CASSQGQSTGELFF.